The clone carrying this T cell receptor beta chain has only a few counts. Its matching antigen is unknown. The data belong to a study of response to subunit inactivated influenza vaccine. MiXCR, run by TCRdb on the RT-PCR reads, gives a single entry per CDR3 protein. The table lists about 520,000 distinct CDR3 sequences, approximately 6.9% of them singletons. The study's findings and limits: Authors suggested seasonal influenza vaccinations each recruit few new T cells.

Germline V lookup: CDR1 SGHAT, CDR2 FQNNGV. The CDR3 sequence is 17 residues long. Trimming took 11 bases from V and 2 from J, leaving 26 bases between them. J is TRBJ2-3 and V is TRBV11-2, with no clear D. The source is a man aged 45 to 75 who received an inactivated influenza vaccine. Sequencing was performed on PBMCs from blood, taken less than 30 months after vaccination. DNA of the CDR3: TGTGCCTCCACCCGGCAGAACACCCTTTCTAACACAGATACGCAGTATTTT. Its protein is CASTRQNTLSNTDTQYF.